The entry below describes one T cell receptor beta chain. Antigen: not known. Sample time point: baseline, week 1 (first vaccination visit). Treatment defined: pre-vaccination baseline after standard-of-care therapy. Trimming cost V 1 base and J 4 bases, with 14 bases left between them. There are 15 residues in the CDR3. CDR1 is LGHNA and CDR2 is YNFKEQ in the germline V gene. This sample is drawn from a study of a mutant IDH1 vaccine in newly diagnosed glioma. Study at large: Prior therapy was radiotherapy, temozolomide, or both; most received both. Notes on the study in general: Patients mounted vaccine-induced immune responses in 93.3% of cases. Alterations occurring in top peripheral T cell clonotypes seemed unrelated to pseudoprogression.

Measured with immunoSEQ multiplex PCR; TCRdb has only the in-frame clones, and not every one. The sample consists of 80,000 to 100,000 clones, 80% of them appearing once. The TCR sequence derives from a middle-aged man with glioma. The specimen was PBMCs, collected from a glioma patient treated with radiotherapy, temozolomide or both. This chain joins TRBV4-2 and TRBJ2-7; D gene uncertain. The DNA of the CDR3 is TGTGCCAGCAGCCAAGTCTCGGCAGACGGGTACGAGCAGTACTTC. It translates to CASSQVSADGYEQYF.